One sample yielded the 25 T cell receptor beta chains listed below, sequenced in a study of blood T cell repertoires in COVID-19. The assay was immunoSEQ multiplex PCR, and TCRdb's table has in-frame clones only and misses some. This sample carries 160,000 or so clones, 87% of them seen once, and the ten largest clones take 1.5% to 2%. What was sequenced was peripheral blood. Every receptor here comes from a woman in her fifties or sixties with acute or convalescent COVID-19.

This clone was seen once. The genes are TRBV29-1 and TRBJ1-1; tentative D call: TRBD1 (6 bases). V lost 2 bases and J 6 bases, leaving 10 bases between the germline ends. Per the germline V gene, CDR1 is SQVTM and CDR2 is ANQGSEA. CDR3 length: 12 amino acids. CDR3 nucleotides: TGCAGCGTTGAATTAAAGGGGGCTGAAGCTTTCTTT. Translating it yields CSVELKGAEAFF.

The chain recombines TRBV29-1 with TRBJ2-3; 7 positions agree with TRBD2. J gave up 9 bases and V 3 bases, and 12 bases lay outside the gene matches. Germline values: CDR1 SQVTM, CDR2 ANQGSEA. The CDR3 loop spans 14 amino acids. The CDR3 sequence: CSVDFQARGGTQYF. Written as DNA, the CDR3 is TGCAGCGTTGATTTCCAAGCCCGGGGAGGGACGCAGTATTTT.

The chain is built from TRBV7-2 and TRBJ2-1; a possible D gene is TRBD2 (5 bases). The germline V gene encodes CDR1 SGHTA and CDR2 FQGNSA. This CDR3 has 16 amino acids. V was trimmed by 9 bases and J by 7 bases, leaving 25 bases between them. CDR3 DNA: TGTGCCAGTGGTCTGATTAGGACTCTCGTTGGGAATGAGCAGTTCTTC. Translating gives CASGLIRTLVGNEQFF. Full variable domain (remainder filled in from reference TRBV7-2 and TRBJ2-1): GAGVSQSPSNKVTEKGKDVELRCDPISGHTALYWYRQSLGQGLEFLIYFQGNSAPDKSGLPSDRFSAERTGGSVSTLTIQRTQQEDSAVYLCASGLIRTLVGNEQFFGPGTRLTVL.

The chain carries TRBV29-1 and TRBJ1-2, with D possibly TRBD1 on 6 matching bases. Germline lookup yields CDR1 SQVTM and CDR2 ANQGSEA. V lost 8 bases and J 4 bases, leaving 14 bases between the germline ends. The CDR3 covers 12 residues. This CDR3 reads CSISGQFYGYTF. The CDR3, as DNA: TGCAGCATAAGTGGACAGTTCTATGGCTACACCTTC.

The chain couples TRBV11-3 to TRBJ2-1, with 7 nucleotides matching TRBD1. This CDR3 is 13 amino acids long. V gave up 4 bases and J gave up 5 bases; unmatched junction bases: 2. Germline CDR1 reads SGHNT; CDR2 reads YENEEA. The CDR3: CASSSTGNNEQFF. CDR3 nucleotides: TGTGCCAGCAGCTCGACAGGGAACAATGAGCAGTTCTTC.

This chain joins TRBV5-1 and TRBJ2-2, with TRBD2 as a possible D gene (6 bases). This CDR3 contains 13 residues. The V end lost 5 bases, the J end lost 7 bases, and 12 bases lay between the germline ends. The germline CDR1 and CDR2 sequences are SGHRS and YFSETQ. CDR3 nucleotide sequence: TGCGCCAGCAGGGGGGGACCCGTCGGGGAGCTGTTTTTT. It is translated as CASRGGPVGELFF.

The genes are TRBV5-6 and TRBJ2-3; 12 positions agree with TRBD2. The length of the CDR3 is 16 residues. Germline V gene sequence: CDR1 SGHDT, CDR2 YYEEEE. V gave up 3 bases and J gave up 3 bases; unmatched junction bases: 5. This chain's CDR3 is CASSWTSGTQTDTQYF. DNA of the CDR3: TGTGCCAGCAGCTGGACTAGCGGGACCCAAACAGATACGCAGTATTTT. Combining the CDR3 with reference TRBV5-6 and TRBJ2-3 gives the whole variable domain DAGVTQSPTHLIKTRGQQVTLRCSPKSGHDTVSWYQQALGQGPQFIFQYYEEEERQRGNFPDRFSGHQFPNYSSELNVNALLLGDSALYLCASSWTSGTQTDTQYFGPGTRLTVL.

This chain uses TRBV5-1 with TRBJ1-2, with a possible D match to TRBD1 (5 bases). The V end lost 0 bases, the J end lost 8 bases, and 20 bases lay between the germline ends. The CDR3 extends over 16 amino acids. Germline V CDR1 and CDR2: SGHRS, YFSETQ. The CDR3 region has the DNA TGCGCCAGCAGCTTGGTGGTGGGGCTTGCAGATTACGGCTACACCTTC. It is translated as CASSLVVGLADYGYTF. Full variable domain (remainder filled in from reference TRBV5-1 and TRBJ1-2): KAGVTQTPRYLIKTRGQQVTLSCSPISGHRSVSWYQQTPGQGLQFLFEYFSETQRNKGNFPGRFSGRQFSNSRSEMNVSTLELGDSALYLCASSLVVGLADYGYTFGSGTRLTVV.

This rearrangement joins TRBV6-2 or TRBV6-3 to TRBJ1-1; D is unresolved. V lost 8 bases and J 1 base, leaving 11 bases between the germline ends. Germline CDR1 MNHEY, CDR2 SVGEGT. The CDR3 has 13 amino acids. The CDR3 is CASCQAGNTEAFF. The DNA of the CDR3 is TGTGCCAGCTGCCAAGCGGGGAACACTGAAGCTTTCTTT.

DNA for the CDR3: TGTGCTATTGGGGCAGATTCCTCCTACGAGCAGTACTTC. This gives the protein CAIGADSSYEQYF. The gene calls are TRBV6-4 and TRBJ2-7; tentatively, D is TRBD1 (5 bases). This CDR3 spans 13 amino acids. Per the germline V gene, CDR1 is MRHNA and CDR2 is SNTAGT.

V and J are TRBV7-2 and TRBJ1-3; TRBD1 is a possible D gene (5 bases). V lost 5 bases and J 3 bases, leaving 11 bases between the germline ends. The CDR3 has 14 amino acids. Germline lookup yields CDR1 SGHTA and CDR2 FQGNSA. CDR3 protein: CASSRGAVGNTIYF. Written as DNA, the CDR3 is TGTGCCAGCAGCAGGGGCGCGGTTGGAAACACCATATATTTT.

The CDR3 DNA follows: TGTGCCAGCAGTCGCTCCGGGACAGGGGCCTACGAGCAGTACTTC. This sequence encodes CASSRSGTGAYEQYF. The rearrangement joins TRBV27 to TRBJ2-7, with TRBD1 identical over 10 bases. The CDR3 length is 15 residues. V shed 5 bases and J 2 bases; nucleotides not matched to a gene: 6. CDR1 and CDR2 (germline): MNHEY, SMNVEV (reference sequence).

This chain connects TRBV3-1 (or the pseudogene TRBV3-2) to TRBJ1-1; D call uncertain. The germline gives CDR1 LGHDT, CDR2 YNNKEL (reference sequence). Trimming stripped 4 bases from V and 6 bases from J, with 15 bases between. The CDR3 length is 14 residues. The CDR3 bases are TGTGCCAGCAGCCTACTGGCCTCCGGGGCTGAAGCTTTCTTT. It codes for CASSLLASGAEAFF.

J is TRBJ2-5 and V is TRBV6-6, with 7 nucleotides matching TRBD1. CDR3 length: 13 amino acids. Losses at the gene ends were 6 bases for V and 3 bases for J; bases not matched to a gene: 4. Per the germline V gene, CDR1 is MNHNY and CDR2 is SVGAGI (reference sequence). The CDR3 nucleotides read TGTGCCAGCAGAACTACAGGGGAAGAGACCCAGTACTTC. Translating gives CASRTTGEETQYF.

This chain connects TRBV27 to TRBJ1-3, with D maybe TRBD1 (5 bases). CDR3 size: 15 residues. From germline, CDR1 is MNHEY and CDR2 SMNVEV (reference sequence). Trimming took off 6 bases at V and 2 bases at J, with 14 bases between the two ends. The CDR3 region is CASSPSGGTGNTIYF. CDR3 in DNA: TGTGCCAGCAGCCCCTCTGGGGGGACTGGAAACACCATATATTTT.

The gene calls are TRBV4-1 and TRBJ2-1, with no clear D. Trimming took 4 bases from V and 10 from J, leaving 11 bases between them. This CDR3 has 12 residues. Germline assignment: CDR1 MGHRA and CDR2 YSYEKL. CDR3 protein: CASSLDKLEQFF. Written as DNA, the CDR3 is TGCGCCAGCAGCCTCGACAAGCTCGAGCAGTTCTTC.

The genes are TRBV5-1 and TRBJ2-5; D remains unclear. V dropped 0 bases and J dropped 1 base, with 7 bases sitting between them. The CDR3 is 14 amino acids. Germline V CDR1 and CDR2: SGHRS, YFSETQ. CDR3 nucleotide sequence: TGCGCCAGCAGCTTGGCTAGTCCCCAAGAGACCCAGTACTTC. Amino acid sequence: CASSLASPQETQYF.

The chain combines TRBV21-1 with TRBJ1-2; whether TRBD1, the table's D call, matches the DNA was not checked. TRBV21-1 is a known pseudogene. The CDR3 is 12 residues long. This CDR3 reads CASSKTGAGYTF. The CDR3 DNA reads TGTGCCAGCAGCAAAACAGGGGCGGGCTACACCTTC.

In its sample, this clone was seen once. Written as DNA, the CDR3 is TGTGCCAGCTCACCAACGGATTCACCCCTCCACTTT. Protein product: CASSPTDSPLHF. The chain links TRBV18 to TRBJ1-6; no clear D gene. The CDR3 has 12 residues. Trimming took 2 bases from V and 8 from J, leaving 4 bases between them. The germline CDR1 and CDR2 sequences are KGHSH and LQKENI.

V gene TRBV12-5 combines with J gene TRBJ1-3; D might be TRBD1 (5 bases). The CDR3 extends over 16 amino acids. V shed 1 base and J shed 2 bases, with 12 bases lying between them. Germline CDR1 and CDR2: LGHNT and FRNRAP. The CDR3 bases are TGTGCTAGTGGTTTGGCTATCGGGGGAGCTGGAAACACCATATATTTT. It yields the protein CASGLAIGGAGNTIYF.

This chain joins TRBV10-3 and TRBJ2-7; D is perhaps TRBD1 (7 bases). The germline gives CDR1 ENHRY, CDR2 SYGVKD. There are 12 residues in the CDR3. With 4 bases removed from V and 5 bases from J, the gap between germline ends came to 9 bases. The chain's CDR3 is CAISARGDEQYF. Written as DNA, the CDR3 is TGTGCCATCAGTGCCAGGGGGGACGAGCAGTACTTC.

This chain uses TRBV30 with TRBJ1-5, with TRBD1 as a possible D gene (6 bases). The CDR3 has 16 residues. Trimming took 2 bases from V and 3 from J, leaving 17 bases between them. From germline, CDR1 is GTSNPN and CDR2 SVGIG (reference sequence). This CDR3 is CAWSRSGQGINQPQHF. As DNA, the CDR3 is TGTGCCTGGAGTCGATCGGGGCAGGGGATCAATCAGCCCCAGCATTTT.

CDR3: CASSGTEETQYF. The CDR3 DNA follows: TGTGCCAGCTCCGGGACAGAAGAGACCCAGTACTTC. The V call is TRBV18, the J call TRBJ2-5; 7 nucleotides agree with TRBD1. The CDR3 contains 12 residues. V shed 6 bases and J 3 bases; nucleotides not matched to a gene: 1. CDR1 and CDR2 (germline): KGHSH, LQKENI.

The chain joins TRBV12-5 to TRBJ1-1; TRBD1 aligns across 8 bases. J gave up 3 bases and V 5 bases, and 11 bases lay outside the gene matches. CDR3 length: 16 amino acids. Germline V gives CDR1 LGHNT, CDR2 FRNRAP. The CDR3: CASGGAGRGLYTEAFF. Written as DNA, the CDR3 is TGTGCTAGTGGTGGGGCGGGCAGGGGGCTTTACACTGAAGCTTTCTTT.

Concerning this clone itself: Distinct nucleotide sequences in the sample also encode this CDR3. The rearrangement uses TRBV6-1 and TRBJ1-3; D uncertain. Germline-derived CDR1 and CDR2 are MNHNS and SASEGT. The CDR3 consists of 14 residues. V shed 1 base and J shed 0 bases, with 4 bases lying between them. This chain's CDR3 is CASSEGSSGNTIYF. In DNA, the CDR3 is TGTGCCAGCAGTGAAGGGAGCTCTGGAAACACCATATATTTT.